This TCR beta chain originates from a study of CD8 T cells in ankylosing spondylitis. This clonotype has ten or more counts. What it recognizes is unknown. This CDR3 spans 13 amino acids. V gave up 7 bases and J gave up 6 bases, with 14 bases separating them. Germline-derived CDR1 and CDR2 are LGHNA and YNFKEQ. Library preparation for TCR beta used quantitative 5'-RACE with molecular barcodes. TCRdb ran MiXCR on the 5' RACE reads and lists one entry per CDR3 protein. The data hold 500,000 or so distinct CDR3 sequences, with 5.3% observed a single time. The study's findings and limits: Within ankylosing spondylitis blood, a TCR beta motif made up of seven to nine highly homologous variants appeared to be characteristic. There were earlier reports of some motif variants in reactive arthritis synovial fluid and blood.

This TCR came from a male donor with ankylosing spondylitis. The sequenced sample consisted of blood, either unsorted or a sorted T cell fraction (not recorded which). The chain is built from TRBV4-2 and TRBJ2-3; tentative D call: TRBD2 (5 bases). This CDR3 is CASTLARGDTQYF. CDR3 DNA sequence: TGTGCCAGCACCTTGGCCCGCGGGGATACGCAGTATTTT.